This T cell receptor (beta chain) was captured in a study of blood T cell repertoires in COVID-19. About the study: The samples span acute and convalescent COVID-19 from the United States, Italy and Spain. PBMCs, B-cell-depleted T cells, or T cells were the source of the cDNA or gDNA that made up the material.

Trimming left V 4 bases short and J 9 bases short, with 9 bases between. Germline assignment: CDR1 ENHRY and CDR2 SYGVKD. The CDR3 loop spans 11 amino acids. Per the study methods: The authors estimated nucleated cell counts from reference gene primer amplification. The method was immunoSEQ multiplex PCR; TCRdb's version includes in-frame clones alone and lacks a portion of them. V, J and clone size reflect that table, while D and trimming were determined from the DNA. The sample lists approximately 210,000 clones; approximately 90% were seen once. The genes are TRBV10-3 and TRBJ1-1; a weak D match, TRBD1 (5 bases). This sequence originates from a human donor in a cohort sampled during active COVID-19. The sample taken for sequencing was peripheral blood. The CDR3 DNA reads TGTGCCATCAGTGGCGGGGGGAAAGCTTTCTTT. It encodes CAISGGGKAFF.